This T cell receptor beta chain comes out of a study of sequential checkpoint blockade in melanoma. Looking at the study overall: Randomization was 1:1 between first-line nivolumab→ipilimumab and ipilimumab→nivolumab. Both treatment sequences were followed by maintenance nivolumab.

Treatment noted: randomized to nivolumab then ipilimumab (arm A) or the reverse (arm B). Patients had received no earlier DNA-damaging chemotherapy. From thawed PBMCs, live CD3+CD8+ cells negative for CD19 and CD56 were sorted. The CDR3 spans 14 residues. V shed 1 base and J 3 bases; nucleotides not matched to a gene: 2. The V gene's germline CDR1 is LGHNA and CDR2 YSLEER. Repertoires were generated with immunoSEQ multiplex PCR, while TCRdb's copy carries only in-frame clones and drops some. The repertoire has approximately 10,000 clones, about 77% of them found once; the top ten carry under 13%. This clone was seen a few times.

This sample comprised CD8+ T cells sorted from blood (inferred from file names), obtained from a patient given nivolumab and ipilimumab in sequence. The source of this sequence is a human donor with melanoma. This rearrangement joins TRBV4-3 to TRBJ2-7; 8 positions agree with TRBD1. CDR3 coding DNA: TGCGCCAGCAGCCAAGTCACAGGGGGCTACGAGCAGTACTTC. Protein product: CASSQVTGGYEQYF.